This TCR beta chain derives from a study of response to subunit inactivated influenza vaccine. Concerning this clonotype itself: Its matching antigen is unknown.

This CDR3 is 17 amino acids long. V shed 4 bases and J 0 bases; nucleotides not matched to a gene: 10. Germline values: CDR1 MNHEY, CDR2 SVGEGT. TCRdb redid the calling of the RT-PCR reads with MiXCR, one entry per CDR3 protein. The sample carries 700,000 to 800,000 distinct CDR3 sequences, approximately 18% recorded once. Whole-study findings and limits: The authors suggested that few new T cells are recruited per seasonal influenza vaccination.

The sequence was collected from a man between 45 and 60 years old who received an inactivated influenza vaccine. This chain connects TRBV6-2 or TRBV6-3 to TRBJ2-3; 7 nucleotides align to TRBD2. The sample consisted of PBMCs from blood, taken less than 6 days after vaccination. CDR3 bases: TGTGCCAGCAGTTCCTTTGGCGGGGGTGCTAGCACAGATACGCAGTATTTT. Translating it yields CASSSFGGGASTDTQYF.